This T cell receptor beta chain was documented in a study of T cells expressing NK-cell markers. About the research overall: The study drew TCR beta repertoires from sorted CD3+CD56+NKG2C+, CD3+CD56+NKG2C- and CD3+CD56-NKG2C+ T cells. Within the sequenced cohort of eight donors, seven exhibited HCMV seropositivity and one was seronegative. Broader study findings: Dominant NKG2C+ clonotypes were found to form about 1.0-7.5% of CD8+ T cells in a handful of donors. Whether expanded NKG2C-expressing T cell clones recognize HCMV is unknown.

A note on this clonotype: Its antigen is unknown.

Germline CDR1 is ENHRY and CDR2 is SYGVKD. This CDR3 has 16 amino acids. From its re-call of the 5' RACE reads, TCRdb lists each CDR3 protein once, without DNA. The listing contains 500,000 to 700,000 distinct CDR3 sequences. The J gene is TRBJ2-1, the V gene TRBV10-3; TCRdb returns TRBD2, unconfirmable since there is no DNA. Sequenced: blood T cells: a sorted CD56 or NKG2C T cell subset, CD4+ or CD8+ T cells, or bulk PBMC T cells (not recorded which). The sequence derives from a man between 18 and 29 years old in good health. CDR3 sequence reads: CAIDRAGGTSVNEQFF.